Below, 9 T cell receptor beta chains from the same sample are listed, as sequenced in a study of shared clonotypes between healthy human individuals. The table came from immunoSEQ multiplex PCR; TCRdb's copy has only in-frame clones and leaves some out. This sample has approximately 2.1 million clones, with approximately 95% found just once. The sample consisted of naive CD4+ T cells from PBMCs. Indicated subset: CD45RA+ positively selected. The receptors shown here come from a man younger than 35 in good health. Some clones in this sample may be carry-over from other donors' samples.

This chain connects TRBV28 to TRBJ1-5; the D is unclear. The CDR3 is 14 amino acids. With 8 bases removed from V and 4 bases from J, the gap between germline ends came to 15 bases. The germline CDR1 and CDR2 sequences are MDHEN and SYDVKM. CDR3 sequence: CASSLMLGNQPQHF. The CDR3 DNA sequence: TGTGCCAGCTCTCTAATGCTCGGGAATCAGCCCCAGCATTTT.

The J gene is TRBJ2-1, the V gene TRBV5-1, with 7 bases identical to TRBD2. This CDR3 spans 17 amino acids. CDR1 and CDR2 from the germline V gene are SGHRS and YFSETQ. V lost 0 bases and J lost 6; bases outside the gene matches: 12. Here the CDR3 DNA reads TGCGCCAGCAGCTTGGGTCAGACCGGGCCTAGCGGCAATGAGCAGTTCTTC. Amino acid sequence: CASSLGQTGPSGNEQFF.

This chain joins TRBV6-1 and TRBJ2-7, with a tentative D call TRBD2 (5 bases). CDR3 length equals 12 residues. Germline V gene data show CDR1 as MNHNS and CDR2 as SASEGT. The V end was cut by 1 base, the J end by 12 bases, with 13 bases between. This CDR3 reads CASSEDSGSRYF. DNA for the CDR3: TGTGCCAGCAGTGAAGATTCGGGATCTCGGTACTTC.

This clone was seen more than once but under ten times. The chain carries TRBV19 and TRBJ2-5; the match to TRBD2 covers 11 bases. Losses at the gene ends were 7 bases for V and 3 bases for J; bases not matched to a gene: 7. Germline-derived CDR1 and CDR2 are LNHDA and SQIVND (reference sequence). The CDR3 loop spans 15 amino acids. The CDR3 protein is CASTRGGLAEETQYF. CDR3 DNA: TGTGCCAGTACCCGGGGGGGACTAGCGGAAGAGACCCAGTACTTC.

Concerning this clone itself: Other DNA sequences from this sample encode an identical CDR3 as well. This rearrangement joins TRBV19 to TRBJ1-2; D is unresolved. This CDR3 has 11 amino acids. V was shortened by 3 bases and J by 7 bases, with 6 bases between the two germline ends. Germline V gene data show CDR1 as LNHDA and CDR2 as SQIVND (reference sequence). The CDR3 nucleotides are TGTGCCAGTAGTATTAGCGGTGGCTACACCTTC. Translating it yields CASSISGGYTF.

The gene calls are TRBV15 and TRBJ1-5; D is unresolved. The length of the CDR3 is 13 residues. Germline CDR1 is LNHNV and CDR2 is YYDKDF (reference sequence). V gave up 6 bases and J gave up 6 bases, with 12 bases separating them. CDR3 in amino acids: CATRTNYGQPQHF. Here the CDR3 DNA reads TGTGCCACCAGGACAAATTATGGTCAGCCCCAGCATTTT.

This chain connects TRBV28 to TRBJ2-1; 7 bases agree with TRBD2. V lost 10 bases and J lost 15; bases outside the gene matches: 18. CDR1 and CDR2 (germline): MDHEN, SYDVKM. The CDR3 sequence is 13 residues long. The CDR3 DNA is TGTGCCATCAACTCGTTGGGGTGGCGGGAGTCGTTCTTC. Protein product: CAINSLGWRESFF.

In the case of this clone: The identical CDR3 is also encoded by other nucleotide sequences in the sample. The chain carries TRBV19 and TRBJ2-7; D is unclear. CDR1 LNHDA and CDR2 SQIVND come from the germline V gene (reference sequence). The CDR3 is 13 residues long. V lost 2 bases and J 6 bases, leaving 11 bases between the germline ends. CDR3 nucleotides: TGTGCCAGTAGTATAACCGGAGTCGGCGAGCAGTACTTC. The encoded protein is CASSITGVGEQYF.

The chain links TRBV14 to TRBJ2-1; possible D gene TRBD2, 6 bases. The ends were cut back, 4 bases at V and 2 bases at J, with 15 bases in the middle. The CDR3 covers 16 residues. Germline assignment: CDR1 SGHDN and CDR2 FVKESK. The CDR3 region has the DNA TGTGCCAGCAGCCCCTATACGGGGGAAACCTACAATGAGCAGTTCTTC. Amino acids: CASSPYTGETYNEQFF. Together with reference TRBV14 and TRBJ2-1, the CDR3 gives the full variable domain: EAGVTQFPSHSVIEKGQTVTLRCDPISGHDNLYWYRRVMGKEIKFLLHFVKESKQDESGMPNNRFLAERTGGTYSTLKVQPAELEDSGVYFCASSPYTGETYNEQFFGPGTRLTVL.